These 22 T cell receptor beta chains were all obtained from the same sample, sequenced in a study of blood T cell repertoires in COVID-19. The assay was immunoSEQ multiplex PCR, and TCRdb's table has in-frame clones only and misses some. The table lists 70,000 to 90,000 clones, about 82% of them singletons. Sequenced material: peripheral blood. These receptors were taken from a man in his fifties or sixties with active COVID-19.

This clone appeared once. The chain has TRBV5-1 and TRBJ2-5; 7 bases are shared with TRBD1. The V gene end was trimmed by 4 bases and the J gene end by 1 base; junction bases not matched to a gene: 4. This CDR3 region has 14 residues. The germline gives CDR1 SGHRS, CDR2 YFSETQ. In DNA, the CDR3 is TGCGCCAGCAGCAGACAGGGTTCCCAAGAGACCCAGTACTTC. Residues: CASSRQGSQETQYF.

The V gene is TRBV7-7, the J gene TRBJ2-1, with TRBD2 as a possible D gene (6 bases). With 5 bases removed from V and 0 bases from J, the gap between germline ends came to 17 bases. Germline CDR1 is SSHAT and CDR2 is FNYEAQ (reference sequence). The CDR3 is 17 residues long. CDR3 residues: CASSPPFGGRSYNEQFF. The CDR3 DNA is TGTGCCAGCAGCCCCCCGTTCGGGGGTCGCTCCTACAATGAGCAGTTCTTC.

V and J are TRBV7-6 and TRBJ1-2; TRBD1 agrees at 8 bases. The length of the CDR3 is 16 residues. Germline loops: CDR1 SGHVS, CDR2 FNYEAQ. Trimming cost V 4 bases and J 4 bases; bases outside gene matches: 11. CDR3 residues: CASSSTAGGVGYGYTF. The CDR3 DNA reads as TGTGCCAGCAGCTCCACTGCAGGGGGCGTCGGCTATGGCTACACCTTC.

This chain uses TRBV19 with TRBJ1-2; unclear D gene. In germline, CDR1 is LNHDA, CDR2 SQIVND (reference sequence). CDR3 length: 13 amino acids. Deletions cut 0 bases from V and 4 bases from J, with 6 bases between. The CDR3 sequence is CASSIDRSYGYTF. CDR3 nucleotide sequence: TGTGCCAGTAGTATAGACCGCAGCTATGGCTACACCTTC.

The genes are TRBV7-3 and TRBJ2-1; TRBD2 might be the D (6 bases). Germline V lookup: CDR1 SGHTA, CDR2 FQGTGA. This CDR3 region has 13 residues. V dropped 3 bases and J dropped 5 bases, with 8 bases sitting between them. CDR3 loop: CASSLTRDNEQFF. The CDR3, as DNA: TGTGCCAGCAGCTTGACTAGAGACAATGAGCAGTTCTTC.

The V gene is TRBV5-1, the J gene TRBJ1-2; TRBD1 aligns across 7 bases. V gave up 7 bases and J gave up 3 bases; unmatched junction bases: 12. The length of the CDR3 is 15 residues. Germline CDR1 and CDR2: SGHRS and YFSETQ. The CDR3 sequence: CASRSIPGTDYGYTF. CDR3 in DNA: TGCGCCAGCCGATCCATTCCCGGGACAGACTATGGCTACACCTTC.

CDR3 protein: CASSRQYLLEQYF. CDR3 DNA: TGTGCCAGCAGCCGACAGTACCTCCTCGAGCAGTACTTC. The rearrangement uses TRBV6-2 or TRBV6-3 and TRBJ2-7; perhaps TRBD1 as D (5 bases). Per germline, CDR1 MNHEY and CDR2 SVGEGT. The CDR3 totals 13 residues. Trimming took 6 bases from V and 6 from J, leaving 15 bases between them.

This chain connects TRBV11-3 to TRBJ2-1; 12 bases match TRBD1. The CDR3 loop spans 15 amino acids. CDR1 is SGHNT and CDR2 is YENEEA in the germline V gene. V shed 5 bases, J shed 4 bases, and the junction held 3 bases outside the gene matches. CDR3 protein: CASSQGQGAYNEQFF. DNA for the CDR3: TGTGCCAGCAGCCAGGGACAGGGGGCTTACAATGAGCAGTTCTTC.

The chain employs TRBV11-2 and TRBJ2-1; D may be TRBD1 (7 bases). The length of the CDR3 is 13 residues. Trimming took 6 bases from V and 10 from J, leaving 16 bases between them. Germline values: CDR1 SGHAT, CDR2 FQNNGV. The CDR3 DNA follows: TGTGCCAGCAGATCAGGGGGGCAGCCGGAGCAGTTCTTC. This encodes CASRSGGQPEQFF.

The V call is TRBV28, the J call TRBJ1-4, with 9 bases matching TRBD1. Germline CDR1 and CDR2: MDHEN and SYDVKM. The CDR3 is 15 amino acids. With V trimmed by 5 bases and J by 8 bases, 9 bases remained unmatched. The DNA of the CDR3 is TGTGCCAGCAGTGCCAGACAGGGGGTGGAGGAAAAACTGTTTTTT. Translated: CASSARQGVEEKLFF.

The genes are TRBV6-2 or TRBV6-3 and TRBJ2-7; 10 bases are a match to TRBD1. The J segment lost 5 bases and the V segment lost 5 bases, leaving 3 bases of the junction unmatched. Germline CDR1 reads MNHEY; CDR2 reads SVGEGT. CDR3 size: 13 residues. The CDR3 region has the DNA TGTGCCAGCAGTCTTGACAGGGGGCACGAGCAGTACTTC. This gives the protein CASSLDRGHEQYF.

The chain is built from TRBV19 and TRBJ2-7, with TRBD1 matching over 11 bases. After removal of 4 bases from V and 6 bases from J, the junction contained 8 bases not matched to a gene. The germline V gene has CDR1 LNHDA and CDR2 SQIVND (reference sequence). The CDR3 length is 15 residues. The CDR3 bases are TGTGCCAGTAGTAGGTTCGGACAGGGGGCAGGCGAGCAGTACTTC. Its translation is CASSRFGQGAGEQYF.

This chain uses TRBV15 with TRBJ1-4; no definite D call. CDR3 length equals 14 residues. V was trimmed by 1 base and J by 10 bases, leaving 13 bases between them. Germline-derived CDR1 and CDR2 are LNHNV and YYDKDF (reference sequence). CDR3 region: CATSRGPREGKLFF. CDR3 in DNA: TGTGCCACCAGCAGAGGTCCAAGAGAGGGAAAACTGTTTTTT.

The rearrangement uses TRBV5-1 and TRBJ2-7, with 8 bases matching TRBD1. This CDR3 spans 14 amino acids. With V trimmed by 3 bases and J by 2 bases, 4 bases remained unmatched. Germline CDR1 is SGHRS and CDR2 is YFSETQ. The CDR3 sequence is CASSSGQGAYEQYF. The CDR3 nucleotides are TGCGCCAGCAGCTCAGGACAGGGAGCCTACGAGCAGTACTTC.

Written as DNA, the CDR3 is TGTGCCAGCAGTTCCCACGCCACAGGGGCCTATGGGGGCTACACCTTC. It translates to CASSSHATGAYGGYTF. The rearrangement links TRBV6-5 to TRBJ1-2; 7 bases align to TRBD1. Germline V gives CDR1 MNHEY, CDR2 SVGAGI. The CDR3 has 16 residues. Trimming cost V 4 bases and J 8 bases; bases outside gene matches: 16.

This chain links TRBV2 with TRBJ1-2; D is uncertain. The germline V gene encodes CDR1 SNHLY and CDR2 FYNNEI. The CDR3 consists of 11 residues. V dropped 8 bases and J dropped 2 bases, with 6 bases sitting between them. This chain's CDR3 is CASGRNYGYTF. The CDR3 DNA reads TGTGCCAGCGGGCGAAACTATGGCTACACCTTC.

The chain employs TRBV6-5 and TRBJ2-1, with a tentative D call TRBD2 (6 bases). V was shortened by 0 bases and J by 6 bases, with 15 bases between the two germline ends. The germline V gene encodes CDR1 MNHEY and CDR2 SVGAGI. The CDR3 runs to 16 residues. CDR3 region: CASSYSGWEVVNEQFF. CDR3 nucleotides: TGTGCCAGCAGTTACTCGGGATGGGAGGTCGTCAATGAGCAGTTCTTC.

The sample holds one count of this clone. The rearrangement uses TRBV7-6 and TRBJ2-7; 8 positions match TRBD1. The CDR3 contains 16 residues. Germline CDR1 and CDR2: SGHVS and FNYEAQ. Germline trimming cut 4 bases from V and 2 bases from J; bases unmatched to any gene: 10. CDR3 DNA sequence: TGTGCCAGCAGCTACCGAGGACAGGGTGGCACCTACGAGCAGTACTTC. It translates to CASSYRGQGGTYEQYF.

The CDR3, as DNA: TGCGCCAGCAGCCAGGACAGGTCGACCACATCCCTGTTTTTT. Translated: CASSQDRSTTSLFF. The J gene is TRBJ1-4, the V gene TRBV4-3, with 7 bases matching TRBD1. Trimming removed 3 bases from V and 14 bases from J; junction bases left unmatched: 12. Germline values: CDR1 LGHNA, CDR2 YSLEER. The CDR3 totals 14 residues.

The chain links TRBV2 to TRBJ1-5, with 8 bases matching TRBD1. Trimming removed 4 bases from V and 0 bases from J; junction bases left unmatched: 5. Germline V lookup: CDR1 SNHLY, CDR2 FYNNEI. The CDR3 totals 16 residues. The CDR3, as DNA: TGTGCCAGCAGTGCACAGGGGGGAGGTAGCAATCAGCCCCAGCATTTT. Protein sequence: CASSAQGGGSNQPQHF.

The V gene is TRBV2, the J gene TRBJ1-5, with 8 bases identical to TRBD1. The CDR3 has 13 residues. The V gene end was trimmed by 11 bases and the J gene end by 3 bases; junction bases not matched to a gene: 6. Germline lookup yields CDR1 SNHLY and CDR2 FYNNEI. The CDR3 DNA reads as TGTGCCTGCCGGACAGGGACCAATCAGCCCCAGCATTTT. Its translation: CACRTGTNQPQHF.

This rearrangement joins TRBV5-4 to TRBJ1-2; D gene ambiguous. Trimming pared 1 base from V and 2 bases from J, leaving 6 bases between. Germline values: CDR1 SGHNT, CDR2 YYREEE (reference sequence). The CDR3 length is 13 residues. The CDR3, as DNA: TGTGCCAGCAGCTTGATACGGAACTATGGCTACACCTTC. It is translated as CASSLIRNYGYTF.